The clone carrying this T cell receptor (beta chain) was detected many times. The CDR3 has 14 residues. Germline CDR1 and CDR2: DFQATT and SNEGSKA (reference sequence). V was clipped by 0 bases and J by 5 bases; unmatched bases: 3. This entry belongs to a study of glioma-infiltrating T cells. Amplification of TCR alpha and beta CDR3 regions from RNA used iRepertoire nested multiplex PCR. TCRdb recomputed calls from the multiplex PCR reads with MiXCR, one row per CDR3 protein. The data hold some 100,000 distinct CDR3 sequences, with less than 30% observed a single time. The origin of this receptor is a human donor with low-grade glioma or glioblastoma, undergoing nonglioma brain surgery, or in good health (not recorded which). This chain links TRBV20-1 with TRBJ2-3; 9 nucleotides agree with TRBD2. Material for sequencing was glioma tissue, nonneoplastic brain tissue, or PBMCs (not recorded which). As DNA, the CDR3 is TGCAGTGCTAGAGAACTAGCGGGTTTAGATACGCAGTATTTT. This codes for CSARELAGLDTQYF.